This T cell receptor beta chain appears in the sequencing data of a study of cytomegalovirus exposure and HLA in healthy donors. This clone was seen only once. The PCR had 60 Vbeta and 13 Jbeta primers. Produced via immunoSEQ multiplex PCR; TCRdb's table is partial and in-frame only. In the table there are roughly 200,000 clones, 85% of which are singletons. The V gene's germline CDR1 is ENHRY and CDR2 SYGVKD. V shed 6 bases, J shed 5 bases, and the junction held 7 bases outside the gene matches. The CDR3 runs 14 residues. What was sequenced was PBMCs. The chain couples TRBV10-3 to TRBJ1-2; 9 positions match TRBD1. This receptor was taken from a woman aged 45-65 years in good health and CMV-seronegative. The CDR3: CAISRQGGKYGYTF. The CDR3 coding sequence is TGTGCCATCAGCCGACAGGGGGGAAAATATGGCTACACCTTC.